This T cell receptor beta chain was retrieved from a study of cytomegalovirus exposure and HLA in healthy donors. Study results and limitations: The majority of TCR sequences were rare, yet some public TCRs appeared in many donors. Testing in vitro showed a few CMV-associated chains specific for CMV antigens. Cytomegalovirus status was reportedly diagnosed by the classifier with high sensitivity and specificity.

Trimming at V came to 4 bases and at J to 4 bases, leaving 14 bases not matched to a gene. The CDR3 contains 17 residues. Per germline, CDR1 MNHNS and CDR2 SASEGT. Worth noting for this clone: Its antigen is not known.

The data were produced by immunoSEQ multiplex PCR, yet TCRdb's version contains in-frame clones alone and is incomplete. This table has hundreds of thousands of clones, just over 85% appearing once. The rearrangement joins TRBV6-1 to TRBJ1-2; 8 nucleotides match TRBD1. The source of this sequence is a woman in her late teens or twenties in good health and CMV-seronegative. The sequenced material came from PBMCs. The CDR3 DNA is TGTGCCAGCAGTGTAAGACAGGGGCGGGCTAGCGGCTATGGCTACACCTTC. The encoded protein is CASSVRQGRASGYGYTF.